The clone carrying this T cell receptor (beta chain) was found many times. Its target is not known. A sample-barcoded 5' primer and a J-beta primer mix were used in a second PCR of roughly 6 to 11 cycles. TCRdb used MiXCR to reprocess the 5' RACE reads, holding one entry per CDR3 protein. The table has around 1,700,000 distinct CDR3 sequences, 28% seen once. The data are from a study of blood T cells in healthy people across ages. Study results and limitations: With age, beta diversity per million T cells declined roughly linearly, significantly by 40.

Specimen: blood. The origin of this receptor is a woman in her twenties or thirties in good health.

The DNA of the CDR3 is TGTGCCAGCAGCCCTCCGGGACAGGGCCACAATGAGCAGTTCTTC. As protein: CASSPPGQGHNEQFF. The chain links TRBV11-2 to TRBJ2-1; 9 bases align to TRBD1. The CDR3 contains 15 residues. Trimming at V came to 5 bases and at J to 5 bases, leaving 7 bases not matched to a gene. CDR1 SGHAT and CDR2 FQNNGV come from the germline V gene.